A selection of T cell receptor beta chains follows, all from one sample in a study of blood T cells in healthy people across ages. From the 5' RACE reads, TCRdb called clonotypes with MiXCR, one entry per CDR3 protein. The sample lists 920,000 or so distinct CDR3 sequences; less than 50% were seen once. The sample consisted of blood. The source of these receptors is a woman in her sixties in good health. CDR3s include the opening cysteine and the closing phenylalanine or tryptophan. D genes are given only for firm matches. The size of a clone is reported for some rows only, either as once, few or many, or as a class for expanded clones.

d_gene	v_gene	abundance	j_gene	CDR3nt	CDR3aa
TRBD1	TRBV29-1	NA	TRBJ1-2	TGCAGCGTTCTGGGACAGCTTGGTGATGGCTACACCTTC	CSVLGQLGDGYTF
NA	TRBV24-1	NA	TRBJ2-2	TGTGCCACCAGTGTCCCAGGGGCCGGGGAGCTGTTTTTT	CATSVPGAGELFF
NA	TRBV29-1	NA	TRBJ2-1	TGCAGCGTTGGCGGGGCAGAGCAGTTCTTC	CSVGGAEQFF
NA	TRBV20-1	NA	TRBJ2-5	TGCAGTGCTAGTCGGACTAATGGAGAGACCCAGTACTTC	CSASRTNGETQYF
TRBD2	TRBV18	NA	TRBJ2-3	TGTGCCAGCTCACCCCCGACTAGCGGGATCGCAGATACGCAGTATTTT	CASSPPTSGIADTQYF
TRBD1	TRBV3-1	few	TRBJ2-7	TGTGCCAGCAGCCCTCGGGACAGAGAGTACGAGCAGTACTTC	CASSPRDREYEQYF
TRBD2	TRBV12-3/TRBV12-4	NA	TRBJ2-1	TGTGCCAGCAGTTTGAAGCGGGATAGGAACAATGAGCAGTTCTTC	CASSLKRDRNNEQFF
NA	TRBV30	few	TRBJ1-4	TGTGCCTGGAGTGCTGGGGGTGGGCCCGAAAAACTGTTTTTT	CAWSAGGGPEKLFF
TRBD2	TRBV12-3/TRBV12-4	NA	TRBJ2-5	TGTGCCAGCAGCTTTGGACTAGCGGGAGGTCCCCACGGGCAGTACTTC	CASSFGLAGGPHGQYF
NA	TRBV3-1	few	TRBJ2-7	TGTGCCAGCAGCCAAGAAGCAGGGATGAGCTACGAGCAGTACTTC	CASSQEAGMSYEQYF
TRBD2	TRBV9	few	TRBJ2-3	TGTGCAGCCGCCCAGCGGGAGCCCCTCTACACAGATACGCAGTATTTT	CAAAQREPLYTDTQYF
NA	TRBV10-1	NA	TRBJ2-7	TGCGCCAGCAGTGAGTTGGCAGGTTACTCCTACGAGCAGTACTTC	CASSELAGYSYEQYF
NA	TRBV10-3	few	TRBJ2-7	TGTGCCATCATGGGCCGGGACAACAACTACGAGCAGTACTTC	CAIMGRDNNYEQYF
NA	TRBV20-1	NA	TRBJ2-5	TGCAGTGCTAGATCACGCGGAACAGGCACCAGGGGAGAGACCCAGTACTTC	CSARSRGTGTRGETQYF
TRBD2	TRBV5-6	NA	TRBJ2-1	TGTGCCAGCAGCTTGCGGAGCGGGGGGTCTACCTACAATGAGCAGTTCTTC	CASSLRSGGSTYNEQFF
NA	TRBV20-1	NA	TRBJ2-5	TGCAGTGCTAGTATGCTCCTAGGGGAGACCCAGTACTTC	CSASMLLGETQYF
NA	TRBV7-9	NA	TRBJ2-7	TGTGCCAGCAGCTTAAGGACAGATATCTACGAGCAGTACTTC	CASSLRTDIYEQYF
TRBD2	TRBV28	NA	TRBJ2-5	TGTGCCAGCAGTCTCCTTTCGGCGGGAGTGAGAGAGACCCAGTACTTC	CASSLLSAGVRETQYF
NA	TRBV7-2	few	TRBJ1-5	TGTGCCAGCAGCTTCGGCTACAGGGCCCAGCCCCAGCATTTT	CASSFGYRAQPQHF
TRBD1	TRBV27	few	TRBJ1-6	TGTGCCAGCAGTCCAAACAGGGGGCTCACGGATTCACCCCTCCACTTT	CASSPNRGLTDSPLHF
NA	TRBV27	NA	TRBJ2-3	TGTGCCAGCACCAACGGACGACTGGATACGCAGTATTTT	CASTNGRLDTQYF
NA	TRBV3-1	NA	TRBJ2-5	TGTGCCAGCAGCCAGGGGGCCTGTCCCGAGTACTTC	CASSQGACPEYF
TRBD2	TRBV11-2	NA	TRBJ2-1	TGTGCCAGCAGCCTGATCGGGAGGAGGTGGGATGAGCAGTTCTTC	CASSLIGRRWDEQFF
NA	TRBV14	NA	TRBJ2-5	TGTGCCAGCAGCAGGTCGGTTCAAGAGACCCAGTACTTC	CASSRSVQETQYF
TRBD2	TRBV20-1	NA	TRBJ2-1	TGCAGTGCTAGTAGGCGGGGGGGAGGACTCAATGAGCAGTTCTTC	CSASRRGGGLNEQFF
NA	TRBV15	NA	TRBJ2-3	TGTGCCACCAGCAGAGATTTCGGGTCGTACGCAGATACGCAGTATTTT	CATSRDFGSYADTQYF
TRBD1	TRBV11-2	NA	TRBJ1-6	TGTGCCAGCAGCTTAATCCGGGACAGGGGGCTCCTCCACTTT	CASSLIRDRGLLHF
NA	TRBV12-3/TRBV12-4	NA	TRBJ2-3	TGTGCCAGCAGTCTAAGGGGCCCTCCGGCGCAGTATTTT	CASSLRGPPAQYF
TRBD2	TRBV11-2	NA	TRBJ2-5	TGTGCCAGCAGCCCGACGCGGGGAGGGCCCCCCGAGGAGAGAGAGACCCAGTACTTC	CASSPTRGGPPEERETQYF
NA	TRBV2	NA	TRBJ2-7	TGTGCCAGCAGTGCTAGACTAGTGGACGAGCAGTACTTC	CASSARLVDEQYF
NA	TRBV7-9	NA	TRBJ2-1	TGTGCCAGCAGCTCCCCGAGGGTGGGGGCTGAGCGGTTCTTC	CASSSPRVGAERFF
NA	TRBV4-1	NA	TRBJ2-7	TGCGCCAGCAGCCCTAGAGACGGTCAAAACACTCAGTACTTC	CASSPRDGQNTQYF